The present TCR beta chain was sequenced within a study of blood T cell repertoires in COVID-19. Study information: The analysed material was cDNA or gDNA that came from T cells, B-cell-depleted T cells, or PBMCs.

V was pared by 7 bases and J by 8 bases, with 10 bases of the junction left unmatched. The CDR3 has 15 residues. Germline V gives CDR1 SEHNR, CDR2 FQNEAQ (reference sequence). Sequencing used immunoSEQ multiplex PCR; TCRdb keeps in-frame clones, though not all of them. The repertoire holds roughly 200,000 clones, around 84% seen once, with 4% to 5% in the top ten. V and J are TRBV7-9 and TRBJ1-4, with 10 bases fitting TRBD1. Sample: peripheral blood. This receptor was identified in a woman aged 80 or over with acute or convalescent COVID-19. CDR3 residues: CASIPPGQGREKLFF. In DNA form, the CDR3 reads TGTGCCAGCATCCCGCCGGGACAGGGGCGGGAAAAACTGTTTTTT. Combining the CDR3 with reference TRBV7-9 and TRBJ1-4 gives the whole variable domain DTGVSQNPRHKITKRGQNVTFRCDPISEHNRLYWYRQTLGQGPEFLTYFQNEAQLEKSRLLSDRFSAERPKGSFSTLEIQRTEQGDSAMYLCASIPPGQGREKLFFGSGTQLSVL.